One and the same sample provided the 19 T cell receptor beta chains below, sequenced in a study of blood T cell repertoires in COVID-19. Assay: immunoSEQ multiplex PCR; the TCRdb copy retains only in-frame clones and omits some. Of more than 80,000 clones in the sample, around 81% were seen once. The sample comprised peripheral blood. All receptors derive from a woman aged 70-85 years with acute or convalescent COVID-19.

V gene TRBV7-9 combines with J gene TRBJ1-2, with D tentatively TRBD1 (6 bases). The germline V and J ends were trimmed by 4 bases and 7 bases, with 16 bases remaining between them. CDR3 length: 14 amino acids. Per the germline V gene, CDR1 is SEHNR and CDR2 is FQNEAQ (reference sequence). The DNA for the CDR3 is TGTGCCAGCAGCTCCCCAGGGGTTTTGGGTGGCTACACCTTC. Amino acids: CASSSPGVLGGYTF. The entire variable domain, with the rest obtained from reference TRBV7-9 and TRBJ1-2, is as follows: DTGVSQNPRHKITKRGQNVTFRCDPISEHNRLYWYRQTLGQGPEFLTYFQNEAQLEKSRLLSDRFSAERPKGSFSTLEIQRTEQGDSAMYLCASSSPGVLGGYTFGSGTRLTVV.

This clone has a single count. V is TRBV30 and J is TRBJ1-3, with D possibly TRBD1 on 5 matching bases. The CDR3 consists of 12 residues. Germline V gene lookup returns CDR1 GTSNPN and CDR2 SVGIG (reference sequence). Trimming removed 4 bases from V and 4 bases from J, with 8 bases in between. The CDR3 reads CAWKGVGNTIYF. In DNA, the CDR3 is TGTGCCTGGAAAGGGGTCGGAAACACCATATATTTT.

The chain joins TRBV2 to TRBJ1-5; D may be TRBD1 (6 bases). The CDR3 is 13 amino acids. Germline V gives CDR1 SNHLY, CDR2 FYNNEI. V lost 4 bases to trimming and J lost 4 bases, with 8 bases between them. CDR3 bases: TGTGCCAGCAGTGGACAGGAAAATCAGCCCCAGCATTTT. This encodes CASSGQENQPQHF.

The J gene is TRBJ1-2, the V gene TRBV7-9; tentatively, D is TRBD1 (6 bases). V was trimmed by 5 bases and J by 8 bases, leaving 15 bases between them. Germline V CDR1 and CDR2: SEHNR, FQNEAQ (reference sequence). The CDR3 covers 13 residues. This CDR3 reads CASSHDRQLGYTF. The CDR3 DNA follows: TGTGCCAGCAGCCATGACAGGCAATTGGGCTACACCTTC. Filled out from reference TRBV7-9 and TRBJ1-2, the complete variable domain reads DTGVSQNPRHKITKRGQNVTFRCDPISEHNRLYWYRQTLGQGPEFLTYFQNEAQLEKSRLLSDRFSAERPKGSFSTLEIQRTEQGDSAMYLCASSHDRQLGYTFGSGTRLTVV.

V usage is TRBV6-5 and J usage is TRBJ2-1, with 9 bases lining up with TRBD1. In germline, CDR1 is MNHEY, CDR2 SVGAGI. This CDR3 region has 13 residues. V shed 7 bases and J 6 bases; nucleotides not matched to a gene: 4. CDR3 in amino acids: CASTLQGANEQFF. CDR3 nucleotide sequence: TGTGCCAGCACCCTACAGGGGGCCAATGAGCAGTTCTTC.

This chain links TRBV7-2 with TRBJ2-5, with D perhaps TRBD1 (7 bases). Germline CDR1 SGHTA, CDR2 FQGNSA. There are 16 residues in the CDR3. V was clipped by 5 bases and J by 2 bases, with 18 bases between them. This CDR3 is CASSPGGSRGQETQYF. In nucleotides, the CDR3 is TGTGCCAGCAGCCCAGGAGGGAGCAGGGGGCAAGAGACCCAGTACTTC.

This rearrangement joins TRBV21-1 to TRBJ1-5; the table names TRBD1, a call not compared with the DNA. TRBV21-1 represents a pseudogene. The CDR3 is 17 amino acids. The CDR3 nucleotides read TGTGCCAGCAGCAAGAAAAGCGACAGGAGGCGCAATCAGCCCCAGCATTTT. It yields the protein CASSKKSDRRRNQPQHF.

CDR3 in amino acids: CATSDGRVDEQFF. The CDR3 DNA follows: TGTGCCACCAGTGATGGCAGGGTCGATGAGCAGTTCTTC. This chain joins TRBV24-1 and TRBJ2-1; the D gene is possibly TRBD1 (5 bases). Germline CDR1 reads KGHDR; CDR2 reads SFDVKD. This CDR3 contains 13 residues. V lost 3 bases, J lost 8 bases, and 10 bases lay in between.

The genes are TRBV18 and TRBJ1-1; D is undetermined. The CDR3 loop spans 12 amino acids. Deletions cut 4 bases from V and 8 bases from J, with 11 bases between. Germline V gene data show CDR1 as KGHSH and CDR2 as LQKENI. The CDR3 here is CASSRIDKEAFF. The CDR3 DNA sequence: TGTGCCAGCTCACGGATAGACAAGGAAGCTTTCTTT.

The chain recombines TRBV30 with TRBJ2-7; 7 bases are a match to TRBD2. The germline CDR1 and CDR2 sequences are GTSNPN and SVGIG (reference sequence). V dropped 3 bases and J dropped 4; count of bases not matched to a gene: 18. This CDR3 region has 17 residues. This chain's CDR3 is CAWSPPVWRGKLYEQYF. The CDR3 nucleotides read TGTGCCTGGAGCCCCCCGGTGTGGCGGGGGAAGTTGTACGAGCAGTACTTC. The variable domain in full, with the rest retrieved from reference TRBV30 and TRBJ2-7, is SQTIHQWPATLVQPVGSPLSLECTVEGTSNPNLYWYRQAAGRGLQLLFYSVGIGQISSEVPQNLSASRPQDRQFILSSKKLLLSDSGFYLCAWSPPVWRGKLYEQYFGPGTRLTVT.

This rearrangement joins TRBV5-4 to TRBJ2-1; a possible D gene is TRBD2 (5 bases). CDR1 is SGHNT, CDR2 YYREEE, per germline (reference sequence). The V end lost 0 bases, the J end lost 10 bases, and 8 bases lay between the germline ends. This CDR3 is 12 amino acids long. The CDR3 DNA is TGTGCCAGCAGCTTGGCGGGGAACGAGCAGTTCTTC. As protein: CASSLAGNEQFF.

This clone was observed once. The chain carries TRBV6-2 or TRBV6-3 and TRBJ1-2; D might be TRBD1 (5 bases). Germline V gene data show CDR1 as MNHEY and CDR2 as SVGEGT. The CDR3 loop spans 15 amino acids. The V and J ends lost 6 bases and 5 bases respectively, with 19 bases between them. This CDR3 reads CASSRLPGGTYGYTF. For the CDR3, the DNA is TGTGCCAGCAGCCGCCTTCCAGGAGGGACTTATGGCTACACCTTC.

The rearrangement uses TRBV5-5 and TRBJ1-1; TRBD1 aligns across 7 bases. CDR3 length: 15 amino acids. The germline gives CDR1 SGHKS, CDR2 YYEKEE (reference sequence). The ends lost 4 bases at V and 6 bases at J; junction bases unmatched: 12. The CDR3 protein is CASSTYRGLSSEAFF. CDR3 in DNA: TGTGCCAGCAGCACATACAGGGGTCTAAGTTCTGAAGCTTTCTTT.

This clone was seen once. The CDR3 coding sequence is TGTGCCAGCAGCTTATCTATAGGGTTAACAGGTCCCAACGAGCAGTACTTC. As protein: CASSLSIGLTGPNEQYF. V and J are TRBV7-9 and TRBJ2-7; maybe TRBD1 (5 bases). Between the trimmed V and J ends, which lost 2 bases and 5 bases, there was a span of 22 bases. Germline V gives CDR1 SEHNR, CDR2 FQNEAQ (reference sequence). The CDR3 runs 17 residues.

The DNA of the CDR3 is TGCGCCAGCAGCTATATTTCCGGGGGTGATACGCAGTATTTT. Amino acid sequence: CASSYISGGDTQYF. The chain recombines TRBV5-1 with TRBJ2-3; the D gene is possibly TRBD2 (6 bases). Trimming took 3 bases from V and 6 from J, leaving 14 bases between them. Germline V gene sequence: CDR1 SGHRS, CDR2 YFSETQ. The CDR3 is made up of 14 amino acids.

The rearrangement links TRBV14 to TRBJ1-3; the D is unclear. Trimming left V 2 bases short and J 0 bases short, with 8 bases between. This CDR3 is 15 amino acids long. Germline CDR1 SGHDN, CDR2 FVKESK. Here the CDR3 DNA reads TGTGCCAGCAGCCAATATACTAACTCTGGAAACACCATATATTTT. This translates into CASSQYTNSGNTIYF.

This clone was detected only a few times. Here the CDR3 DNA reads TGTGCCAGCTTTGAGGGGGTTGGTTTCACTGAAGCTTTCTTT. Amino acids: CASFEGVGFTEAFF. The V call is TRBV7-9, the J call TRBJ1-1; maybe TRBD1 (6 bases). There are 14 residues in the CDR3. Germline-derived CDR1 and CDR2 are SEHNR and FQNEAQ (reference sequence). Trimming removed 8 bases at V and 4 bases at J, with 17 bases between.

The chain joins TRBV9 to TRBJ2-5, with 8 bases fitting TRBD2. V lost 3 bases to trimming and J lost 2 bases; unmatched junction nucleotides: 6. Germline V lookup: CDR1 SGDLS, CDR2 YYNGEE. CDR3 size: 15 residues. The CDR3 here is CASSGGGSGQETQYF. CDR3 in DNA: TGTGCCAGCAGCGGCGGGGGGTCAGGGCAAGAGACCCAGTACTTC.

The rearrangement joins TRBV19 to TRBJ1-5; D is possibly TRBD1 (6 bases). Germline V lookup: CDR1 LNHDA, CDR2 SQIVND (reference sequence). The CDR3 is 15 amino acids. V dropped 3 bases and J dropped 7 bases, with 16 bases sitting between them. CDR3 in amino acids: CASSMNQGSWQPQHF. CDR3 bases: TGTGCCAGTAGTATGAACCAGGGGTCCTGGCAGCCCCAGCATTTT.